This T cell receptor beta chain was recorded in a study of control samples from healthy donors and cancer patients. Germline CDR1 GTSNPN, CDR2 SVGIG (reference sequence). The CDR3 consists of 14 residues. The V and J ends lost 0 bases and 6 bases respectively, with 9 bases between them. Profiled with immunoSEQ multiplex PCR; TCRdb holds only in-frame clones, not every one. The sample holds around 200,000 clones; 90% to 95% are singletons and the top ten take around 1.6%. The TCR sequence derives from a man aged 18 to 29 in good health. The chain recombines TRBV30 with TRBJ1-6; D ambiguous. Sequenced material: blood. CDR3 in DNA: TGTGCCTGGAGTGTACGGCAGCTTAATTCACCCCTCCACTTT. Its translation is CAWSVRQLNSPLHF.